One T cell receptor beta chain is described in this entry. Antigen unknown. There are 17 residues in the CDR3. The V gene's germline CDR1 is DFQATT and CDR2 SNEGSKA (reference sequence). With V trimmed by 0 bases and J by 4 bases, 13 bases remained unmatched. Total RNA was isolated from each sample in quantities of at least 5 micrograms. Together with a sample-barcoded 5' primer, a J-beta primer mix was included in a second PCR lasting 7 to 11 cycles. TCRdb reprocessed the 5' RACE reads via MiXCR and lists one record per CDR3 protein. The table has over 1,500,000 distinct CDR3 sequences, approximately 40% seen once. This entry belongs to a study of blood T cells in healthy people across ages. Study at large: About one barcoded beta molecule was captured per two T cells (by template switching).

Study results and limitations: Unsorted PBMCs prevented conclusive naive versus antigen-experienced comparison.

The sequence was collected from a human donor in good health. Input material: blood. This sequence joins TRBV20-1 and TRBJ1-2; 8 bases align to TRBD1. CDR3 nucleotides: TGCAGTGCTAGAGATCAGGGCGGTTACAGGGGGATCTATGGCTACACCTTC. This codes for CSARDQGGYRGIYGYTF.